This entry lists 14 T cell receptor beta chains sequenced from one sample in a study of T-cell reconstitution after alpha-beta-depleted transplantation in children. TCRbeta library construction was performed incorporating unique molecular identifiers. Each CDR3 protein gets one entry after TCRdb re-called the PCR reads with MiXCR. The sample holds roughly 180,000 distinct CDR3 sequences, less than 15% seen once. The material was PBMCs from the stem cell graft donor, obtained from the stem cell graft. All receptors come from a human donor who donated a stem cell graft to a child with acute lymphoblastic leukemia.

This clonotype was counted many times. CDR3 protein: CASTTSGHVNEKLFF. CDR3 DNA sequence: TGCGCCAGCACGACCTCGGGACACGTTAATGAAAAACTGTTTTTT. This chain links TRBV5-1 with TRBJ1-4; D may be TRBD1 (6 bases). There are 15 residues in the CDR3. V was clipped by 6 bases and J by 4 bases, with 16 bases between them. Germline values: CDR1 SGHRS, CDR2 YFSETQ.

The table lists this clonotype with many counts. The rearrangement links TRBV28 to TRBJ1-1, with unresolved D. Germline loops: CDR1 MDHEN, CDR2 SYDVKM. Trimming took 6 bases from V and 0 from J, leaving 8 bases between them. There are 13 residues in the CDR3. In DNA, the CDR3 is TGTGCCAGCAGAGAGCCGATGAACACTGAAGCTTTCTTT. This translates into CASREPMNTEAFF.

This chain connects TRBV30 to TRBJ2-7; 7 nucleotides match TRBD1. The CDR3 spans 14 residues. Germline-derived CDR1 and CDR2 are GTSNPN and SVGIG (reference sequence). V was clipped by 7 bases and J by 0 bases; unmatched bases: 9. The CDR3 DNA is TGTGCCTCTTATCGCAGGGGGAGCTCCTACGAGCAGTACTTC. Residues: CASYRRGSSYEQYF. Complete variable domain (other parts from reference TRBV30 and TRBJ2-7): SQTIHQWPATLVQPVGSPLSLECTVEGTSNPNLYWYRQAAGRGLQLLFYSVGIGQISSEVPQNLSASRPQDRQFILSSKKLLLSDSGFYLCASYRRGSSYEQYFGPGTRLTVT.

V gene TRBV7-2 combines with J gene TRBJ1-2, with 12 positions matching TRBD1. Germline V gene lookup returns CDR1 SGHTA and CDR2 FQGNSA. Losses at the gene ends were 3 bases for V and 8 bases for J; bases not matched to a gene: 7. The CDR3 totals 15 residues. The CDR3 here is CASSFPQGTGGGYTF. The CDR3 region has the DNA TGTGCCAGCAGCTTCCCCCAAGGGACAGGGGGCGGCTACACCTTC.

Turning to this clonotype: Being one base from a much bigger clone, this may be a read error. The V gene is TRBV12-3 or TRBV12-4, the J gene TRBJ2-3; 12 bases match TRBD2. This CDR3 has 13 residues. Trimming took 9 bases from V and 5 from J; bases not matched to a gene: 3. The chain's CDR3 is CASSSGREDTQYF. CDR3 coding DNA: TGTGCCAGTTCTAGCGGGAGGGAAGATACGCAGTATTTT.

This clonotype was counted many times. This chain connects TRBV12-3 or TRBV12-4 to TRBJ2-1, with 12 bases aligning to TRBD2. This CDR3 contains 15 residues. V lost 6 bases, J lost 0 bases, and 0 bases stayed unmatched. The CDR3 DNA reads as TGTGCCAGCAGGACTAGCGGGAGCTCCTACAATGAGCAGTTCTTC. This gives the protein CASRTSGSSYNEQFF.

This clonotype occurred many times. The rearrangement uses TRBV28 and TRBJ2-7, with 9 bases fitting TRBD1. The CDR3 consists of 16 residues. The junction had 4 bases not matched to a gene; V was cut back by 1 base and J by 0 bases. Germline V gene lookup returns CDR1 MDHEN and CDR2 SYDVKM. The CDR3: CASSLYGTGSSYEQYF. CDR3 coding DNA: TGTGCCAGCAGTTTATATGGGACAGGGTCCTCCTACGAGCAGTACTTC.

In its sample, this clonotype was seen many times. V is TRBV6-2 or TRBV6-3 and J is TRBJ2-1, with 9 bases matching TRBD2. In germline, CDR1 is MNHEY, CDR2 SVGEGT. The CDR3 totals 17 residues. Trimming cost V 7 bases and J 7 bases; bases outside gene matches: 17. The CDR3 is CASTIARSGRPGNEQFF. DNA for the CDR3: TGTGCCAGCACCATCGCCCGAAGCGGGAGGCCGGGGAATGAGCAGTTCTTC.

This clonotype was detected ten times or more. The V call is TRBV5-1, the J call TRBJ2-5, with TRBD2 matching 9 bases. J was trimmed by 2 bases and V by 3 bases; bases with no gene match: 8. This CDR3 comprises 16 residues. The germline V gene encodes CDR1 SGHRS and CDR2 YFSETQ. The CDR3 protein is CASSSTPTSGQETQYF. CDR3 nucleotides: TGCGCCAGCAGCTCCACTCCTACTAGCGGGCAAGAGACCCAGTACTTC.

This clonotype was counted many times. The chain employs TRBV12-3 or TRBV12-4 and TRBJ1-4; 8 bases fit TRBD1. V lost 5 bases, J lost 7 bases, and 9 bases stayed unmatched. CDR3 length: 15 amino acids. The CDR3: CASSPRGRDIEKLFF. The DNA for the CDR3 is TGTGCCAGCAGTCCCAGGGGGCGGGATATTGAAAAACTGTTTTTT.

This clonotype has only a few counts. This sequence joins TRBV5-1 and TRBJ2-6; 8 nucleotides line up with TRBD2. V lost 7 bases and J lost 3; bases outside the gene matches: 0. The CDR3 totals 13 residues. Germline V gene sequence: CDR1 SGHRS, CDR2 YFSETQ. In DNA, the CDR3 is TGCGCCAGCGGGACTAGTGGGGCCAACGTCCTGACTTTC. It specifies CASGTSGANVLTF.

This clonotype was seen only a few times. This rearrangement joins TRBV10-3 to TRBJ2-1, with D perhaps matching TRBD2 (7 bases). The germline CDR1 and CDR2 sequences are ENHRY and SYGVKD. This CDR3 is 15 amino acids long. Trimming removed 4 bases at V and 7 bases at J, with 17 bases between. As DNA, the CDR3 is TGTGCCATCAGTGCTGACAAAGGGGGGGGGAATGAGCAGTTCTTC. Its protein is CAISADKGGGNEQFF.

This clonotype has a count of ten or more. This chain joins TRBV7-8 and TRBJ2-2; 7 bases match TRBD2. The CDR3 runs 15 residues. Trimming cost V 3 bases and J 6 bases; bases outside gene matches: 7. Germline CDR1 is SGHVS and CDR2 is FQNEAQ. CDR3 DNA sequence: TGTGCCAGCAGCTTTGGACTAGTTGCGGCCGGGGAGCTGTTTTTT. Its translation is CASSFGLVAAGELFF.

This clonotype was seen many times. The genes are TRBV5-6 and TRBJ1-1; the D is unclear. Germline lookup yields CDR1 SGHDT and CDR2 YYEEEE. The CDR3 covers 13 residues. The germline V and J ends were trimmed by 6 bases and 4 bases, with 13 bases remaining between them. The chain's CDR3 is CASNLHRGTEAFF. CDR3 nucleotide sequence: TGTGCCAGCAACCTACATCGCGGCACTGAAGCTTTCTTT. The full variable domain, with the rest looked up from reference TRBV5-6 and TRBJ1-1, is DAGVTQSPTHLIKTRGQQVTLRCSPKSGHDTVSWYQQALGQGPQFIFQYYEEEERQRGNFPDRFSGHQFPNYSSELNVNALLLGDSALYLCASNLHRGTEAFFGQGTRLTVV.